Given below is one T cell receptor (beta chain) in context. The sample originates from a study of shared clonotypes between healthy human individuals. A deep-level run was used for the assay. Assay used: immunoSEQ multiplex PCR; TCRdb lists only in-frame clones, some missing. This table has about 1 million clones, about 80% appearing once. The CDR3 spans 15 residues. Germline lookup yields CDR1 SGHDT and CDR2 YYEEEE. V was pared by 1 base and J by 1 base, with 11 bases between. The donors, healthy adults who were HIV-negative, had experienced no recent acute infections or vaccinations. Investigators divided CD4+ cells into CD45RA+ naive and CD45RA-negative memory subsets.

The sequence came from a man in his late teens or twenties in good health. Some clones in this sample may be carry-over from other donors' samples. Sequenced: memory CD4+ T cells from PBMCs. Subset described: CD45RA-negative fraction. The chain combines TRBV5-6 with TRBJ1-1; D uncertain. CDR3 sequence reads: CASSLWDPENTEAFF. The CDR3 DNA is TGTGCCAGCAGCTTGTGGGATCCAGAGAACACTGAAGCTTTCTTT. Together with reference TRBV5-6 and TRBJ1-1, the CDR3 gives the full variable domain: DAGVTQSPTHLIKTRGQQVTLRCSPKSGHDTVSWYQQALGQGPQFIFQYYEEEERQRGNFPDRFSGHQFPNYSSELNVNALLLGDSALYLCASSLWDPENTEAFFGQGTRLTVV.